This entry concerns a single TCR beta chain. This clone showed up just once. Its recognized antigen is unknown. Base qualities are not provided; no much larger clone lies one nucleotide away. Different DNA sequences within this sample yield the same CDR3. This entry belongs to a study of T cells in tumors and immune-related adverse events (dated by TCRdb to the early 2020s). V loses 0 bases, J loses 4 bases, and the germline ends lie 4 bases apart. According to the germline V gene (reference sequence), CDR1 reads SGHNT and CDR2 reads YYREEE. Taken from cysteine to phenylalanine, the CDR3 has 12 residues. Only the CDR3 portion is preserved as DNA: 36 bases, with reading frame beginning at the first base. The immunoSEQ assay was used to amplify and sequence the TCR beta locus, producing bulk TCR Vbeta CDR3 data. As for the authors' bioinformatics: Non-productive CDR3s, sequences shorter than 7 amino acids, and those not starting with C or ending with F/W were excluded. Only specimens with at least 1000 reads were analysed, and clonotypes were defined at the amino acid level. Clonality was computed as 1 minus Pielou's evenness. Library sizes were equalized by abundance-weighted random subsampling with replacement, repeated 100 times to report 95% confidence intervals. Repertoire overlap was quantified using the Morisita overlap index, and the top 40 clones per specimen were examined for overlap with the irAE. This is the immuneACCESS table as TCRdb keeps it, with only in-frame sequences that have V and J called. A part of the clones is gone; compared with another copy, unresolved V genes explain less than half, and the rest is unexplained. That table furnishes V, J and clone size, whereas the DNA furnished D and trimming. The sample table shows about 22,000 clones, and about 93% are seen once. The ten largest clones capture approximately 1.5% of the sample.

This sample's treatment or condition label indicates: nivolumab (PD-1 blockade) given before sampling. The DNeasy Blood and Tissue Kit was used to extract DNA from formalin-fixed paraffin-embedded specimens. The sequence is built from TRBV5-4 and TRBJ2-5, with the identity of the D gene unclear. The sample here was lymph node tissue, taken from a patient treated with anti-PD-1 therapy. The sequence was obtained from a female donor with metastatic renal cell carcinoma. Here the CDR3 is given as CASSLAGETQYF. The nucleotides read TGTGCCAGCAGCTTGGCCGGAGAGACCCAGTACTTC.